This T cell receptor (beta chain) was retrieved from a study of blood T cells in healthy people across ages. The study, taken as a whole, reports: Long-lived donors had more naive CD4+ cells and higher diversity than aged donors.

Samples each yielded at least 6 micrograms of total RNA. V lost 4 bases and J 2 bases, leaving 15 bases between the germline ends. The CDR3 sequence is 16 residues long. CDR1 is SGHDN and CDR2 is FVKESK in the germline V gene. For this clonotype: Antigen unknown.

A sample-barcoded 5' primer and a J-beta primer mix were used in a second PCR of roughly 6 to 12 cycles. TCRdb re-derived calls from the 5' RACE reads in MiXCR, one entry per CDR3 protein. The data show approximately 820,000 distinct CDR3 sequences, more than 40% seen once. The sample was blood. The rearrangement links TRBV14 to TRBJ2-1; D might be TRBD2 (6 bases). This clonotype was obtained from a man in his 60s in good health. CDR3 loop: CASSPLPGATYNEQFF. CDR3 DNA: TGTGCCAGCAGCCCGCTCCCGGGAGCCACCTACAATGAGCAGTTCTTC.